The clone carrying this TCR beta chain came up a few times. Its antigen is unknown. The sample is drawn from a study of T-cell reconstitution after alpha-beta-depleted transplantation in children. Study-wide points: By about two months after transplant, alpha-beta T cells reportedly arose from several hundred graft clones that had expanded. It was newly produced T cells that mostly accounted for T-cell counts and diversity one year after transplant. Surviving thymic progenitors and recipient T cells were the source of high TCRbeta diversity at day 60 in some patients.

Preparation of the TCRbeta library was carried out with unique molecular identifiers. TCRdb processed the PCR reads anew with MiXCR; each CDR3 protein has one entry. Of about a million distinct CDR3 sequences listed, about 30% are singletons. The sequence came from a boy younger than two who had a stem cell transplant for SCID, so the T cells may come from the graft donor. The source was PBMCs, mostly from graft donor cells, collected 360 days after TCRalphabeta/CD19-depleted stem cell transplant.

The CDR3 sequence is CASSLNGARNQPQHF. For the CDR3, the DNA is TGTGCCAGCAGTTTAAACGGGGCACGGAATCAGCCCCAGCATTTT. This chain links TRBV12-3 or TRBV12-4 with TRBJ1-5, with a possible D match to TRBD1 (5 bases). The CDR3 loop spans 15 amino acids. Trimming removed 2 bases at V and 4 bases at J, with 12 bases between.